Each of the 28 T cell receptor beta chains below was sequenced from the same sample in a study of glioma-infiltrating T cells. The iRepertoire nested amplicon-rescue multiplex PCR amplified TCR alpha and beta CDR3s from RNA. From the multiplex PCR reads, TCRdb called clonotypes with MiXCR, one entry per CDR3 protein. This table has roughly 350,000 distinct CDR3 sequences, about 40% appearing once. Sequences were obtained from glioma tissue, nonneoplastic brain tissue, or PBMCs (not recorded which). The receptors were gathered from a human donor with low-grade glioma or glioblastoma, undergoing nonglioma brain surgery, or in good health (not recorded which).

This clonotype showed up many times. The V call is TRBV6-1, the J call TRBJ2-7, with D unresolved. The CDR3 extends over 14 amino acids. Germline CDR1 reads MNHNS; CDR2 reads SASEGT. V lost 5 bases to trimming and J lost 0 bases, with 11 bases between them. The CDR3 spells CASSPNLLSYEQYF. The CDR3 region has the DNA TGTGCCAGCAGTCCAAATCTCCTCTCCTACGAGCAGTACTTC.

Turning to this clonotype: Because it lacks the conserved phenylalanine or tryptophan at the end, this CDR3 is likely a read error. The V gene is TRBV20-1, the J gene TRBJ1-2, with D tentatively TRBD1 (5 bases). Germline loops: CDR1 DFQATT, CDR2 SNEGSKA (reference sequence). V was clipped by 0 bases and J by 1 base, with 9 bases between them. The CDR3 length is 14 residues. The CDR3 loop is CSARDTGGNYGYTL. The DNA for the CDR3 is TGCAGTGCTAGAGACACGGGGGGTAACTATGGCTACACCCTC.

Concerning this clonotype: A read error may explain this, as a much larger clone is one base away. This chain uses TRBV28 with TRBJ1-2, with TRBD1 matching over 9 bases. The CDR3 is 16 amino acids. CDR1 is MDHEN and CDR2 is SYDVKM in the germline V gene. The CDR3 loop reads CATSGTGTVPNYGYTF. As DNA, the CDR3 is TGTGCCACCAGTGGGACAGGGACTGTTCCTAACTATGGCTACACCTTC.

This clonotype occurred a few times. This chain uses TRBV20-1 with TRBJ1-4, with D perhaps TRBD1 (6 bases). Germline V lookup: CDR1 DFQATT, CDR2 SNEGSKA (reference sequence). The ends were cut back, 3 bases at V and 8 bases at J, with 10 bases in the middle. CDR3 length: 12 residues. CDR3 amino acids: CSASRQGEKLFF. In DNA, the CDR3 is TGCAGTGCTAGTCGGCAGGGGGAAAAACTGTTTTTT.

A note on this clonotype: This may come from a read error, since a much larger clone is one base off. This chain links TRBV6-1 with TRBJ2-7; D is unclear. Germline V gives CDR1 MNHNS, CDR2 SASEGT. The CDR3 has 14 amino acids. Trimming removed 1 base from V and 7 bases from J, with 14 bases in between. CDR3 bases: TGTGCCAGCAGTGAAGGGACCCCCAAAGTGGAGCAGTACTTC. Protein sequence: CASSEGTPKVEQYF.

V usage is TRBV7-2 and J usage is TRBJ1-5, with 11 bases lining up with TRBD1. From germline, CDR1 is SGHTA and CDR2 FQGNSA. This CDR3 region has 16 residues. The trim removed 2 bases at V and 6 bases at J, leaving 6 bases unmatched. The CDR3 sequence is CASSLYGQGAGQPQHF. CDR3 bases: TGTGCCAGCAGCTTATATGGACAGGGGGCTGGTCAGCCCCAGCATTTT.

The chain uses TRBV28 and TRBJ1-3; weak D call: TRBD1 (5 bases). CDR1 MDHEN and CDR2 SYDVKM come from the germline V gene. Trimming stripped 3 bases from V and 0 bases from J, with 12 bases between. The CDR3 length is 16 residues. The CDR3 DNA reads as TGTGCCAGCAGTTTCTTTCAGGGCAACTCTGGAAACACCATATATTTT. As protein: CASSFFQGNSGNTIYF.

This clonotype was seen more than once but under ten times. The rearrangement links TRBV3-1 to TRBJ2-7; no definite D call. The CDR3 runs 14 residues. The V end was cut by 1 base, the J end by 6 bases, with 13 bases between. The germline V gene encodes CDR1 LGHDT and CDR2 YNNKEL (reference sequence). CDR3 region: CASSQAGRWSEQYF. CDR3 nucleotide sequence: TGTGCCAGCAGCCAAGCAGGCAGATGGTCCGAGCAGTACTTC.

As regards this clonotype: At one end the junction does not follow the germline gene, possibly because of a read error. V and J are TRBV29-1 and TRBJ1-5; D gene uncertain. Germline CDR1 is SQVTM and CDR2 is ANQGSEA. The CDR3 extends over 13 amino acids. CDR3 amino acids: CSAGSQSNQPQHF. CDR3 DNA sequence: TGCAGCGCCGGATCGCAAAGCAATCAGCCCCAGCATTTC.

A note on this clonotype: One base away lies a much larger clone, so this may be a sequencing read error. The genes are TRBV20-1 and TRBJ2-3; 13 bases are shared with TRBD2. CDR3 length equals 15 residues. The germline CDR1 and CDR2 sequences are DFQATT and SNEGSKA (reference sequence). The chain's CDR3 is CSADTGTSGTDKQYF. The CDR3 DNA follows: TGCAGTGCTGACACCGGGACTAGCGGGACAGATAAGCAGTATTTT.

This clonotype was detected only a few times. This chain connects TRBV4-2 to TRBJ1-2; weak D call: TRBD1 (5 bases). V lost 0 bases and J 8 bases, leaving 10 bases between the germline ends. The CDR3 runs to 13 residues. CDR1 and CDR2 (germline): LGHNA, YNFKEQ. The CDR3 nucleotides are TGTGCCAGCAGCCAAGATGGGCGGGGCGGCTACACCTTC. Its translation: CASSQDGRGGYTF.

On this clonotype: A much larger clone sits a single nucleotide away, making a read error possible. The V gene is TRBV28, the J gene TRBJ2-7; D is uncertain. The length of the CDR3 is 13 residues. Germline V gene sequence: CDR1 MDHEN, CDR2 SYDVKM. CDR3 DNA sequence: TGTGCCAGCACCTTGCCCACCTCCTGCGAGCAGTACTTC. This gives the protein CASTLPTSCEQYF.

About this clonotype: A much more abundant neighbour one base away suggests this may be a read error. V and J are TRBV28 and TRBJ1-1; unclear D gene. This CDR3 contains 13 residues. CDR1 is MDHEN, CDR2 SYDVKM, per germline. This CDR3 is CASRGAVRTETFF. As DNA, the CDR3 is TGTGCCAGCAGGGGCGCGGTGAGGACTGAAACTTTCTTT.

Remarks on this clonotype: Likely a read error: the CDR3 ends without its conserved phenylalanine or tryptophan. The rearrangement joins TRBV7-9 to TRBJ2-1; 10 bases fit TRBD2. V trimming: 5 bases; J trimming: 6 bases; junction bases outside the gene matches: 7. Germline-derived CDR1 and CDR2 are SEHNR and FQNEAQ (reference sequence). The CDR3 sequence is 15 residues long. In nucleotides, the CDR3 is TGTGCCAGCAGCCTTAGCGGGAGGTCACTCAATGAGCAGTTCTCC. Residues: CASSLSGRSLNEQFS.

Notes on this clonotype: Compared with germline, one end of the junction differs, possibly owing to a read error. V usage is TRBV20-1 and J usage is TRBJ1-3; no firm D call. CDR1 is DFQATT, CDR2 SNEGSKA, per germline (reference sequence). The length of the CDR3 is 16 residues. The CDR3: CSARDDGGIYGNTKYF. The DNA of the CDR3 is TGCAGTGCTAGAGATGATGGAGGGATATACGGAAACACCAAATATTTT.

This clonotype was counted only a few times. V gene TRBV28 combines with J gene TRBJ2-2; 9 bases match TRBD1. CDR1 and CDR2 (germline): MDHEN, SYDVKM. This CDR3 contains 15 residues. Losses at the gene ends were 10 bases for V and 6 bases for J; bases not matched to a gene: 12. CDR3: CATLQGARISGELFF. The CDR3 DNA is TGTGCCACCCTACAGGGGGCGAGGATTTCCGGGGAGCTGTTTTTT.

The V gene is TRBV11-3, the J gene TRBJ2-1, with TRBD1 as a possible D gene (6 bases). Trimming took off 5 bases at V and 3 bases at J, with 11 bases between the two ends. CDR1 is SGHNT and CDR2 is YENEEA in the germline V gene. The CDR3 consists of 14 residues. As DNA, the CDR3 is TGTGCCAGCAGCCCCGGGACAAACTACAATGAGCAGTTCTTC. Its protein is CASSPGTNYNEQFF.

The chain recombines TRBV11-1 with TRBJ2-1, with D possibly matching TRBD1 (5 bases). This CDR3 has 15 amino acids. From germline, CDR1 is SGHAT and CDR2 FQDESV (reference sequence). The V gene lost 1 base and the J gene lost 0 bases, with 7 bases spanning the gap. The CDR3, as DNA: TGTGCCAGCAGCTTAGACAGGCCCTCCTACAATGAGCAGTTCTTC. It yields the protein CASSLDRPSYNEQFF. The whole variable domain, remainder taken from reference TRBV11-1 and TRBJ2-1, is EAEVAQSPRYKITEKSQAVAFWCDPISGHATLYWYRQILGQGPELLVQFQDESVVDDSQLPKDRFSAERLKGVDSTLKIQPAELGDSAMYLCASSLDRPSYNEQFFGPGTRLTVL.

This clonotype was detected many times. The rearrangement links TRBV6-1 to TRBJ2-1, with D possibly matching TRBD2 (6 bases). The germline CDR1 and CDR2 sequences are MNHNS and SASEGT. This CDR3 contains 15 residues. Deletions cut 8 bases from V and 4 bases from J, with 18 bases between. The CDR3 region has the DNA TGTGCCAGCGGCCTGGCCGGGAGCTTTTACAATGAGCAGTTCTTC. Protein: CASGLAGSFYNEQFF.

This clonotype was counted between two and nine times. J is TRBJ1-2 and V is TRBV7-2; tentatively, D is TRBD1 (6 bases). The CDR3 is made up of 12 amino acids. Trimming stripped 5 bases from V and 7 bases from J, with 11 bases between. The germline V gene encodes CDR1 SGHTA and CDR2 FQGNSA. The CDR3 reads CASSLYRAGYTF. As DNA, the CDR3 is TGTGCCAGCAGCCTGTACAGGGCTGGCTACACCTTC. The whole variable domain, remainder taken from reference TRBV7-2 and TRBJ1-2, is GAGVSQSPSNKVTEKGKDVELRCDPISGHTALYWYRQSLGQGLEFLIYFQGNSAPDKSGLPSDRFSAERTGGSVSTLTIQRTQQEDSAVYLCASSLYRAGYTFGSGTRLTVV.

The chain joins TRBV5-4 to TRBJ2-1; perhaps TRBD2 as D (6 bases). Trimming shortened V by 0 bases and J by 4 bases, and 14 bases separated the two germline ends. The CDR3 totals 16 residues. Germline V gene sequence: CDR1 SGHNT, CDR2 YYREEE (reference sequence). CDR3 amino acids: CASSLGDFGGYNEQFF. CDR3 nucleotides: TGTGCCAGCAGCTTGGGGGACTTCGGTGGGTACAATGAGCAGTTCTTC.

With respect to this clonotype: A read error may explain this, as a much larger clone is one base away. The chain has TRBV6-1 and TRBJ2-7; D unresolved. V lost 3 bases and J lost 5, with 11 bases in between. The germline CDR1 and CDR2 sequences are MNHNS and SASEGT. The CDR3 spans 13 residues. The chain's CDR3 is CASSEYSPNEQYF. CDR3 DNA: TGTGCCAGCAGTGAGTACTCACCTAACGAGCAGTACTTC.

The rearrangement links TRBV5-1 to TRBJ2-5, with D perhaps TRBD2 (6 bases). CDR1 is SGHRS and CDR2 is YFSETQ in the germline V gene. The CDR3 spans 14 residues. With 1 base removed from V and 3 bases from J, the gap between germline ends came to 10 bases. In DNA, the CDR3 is TGCGCCAGCAGCTTGAGCCCGGGGGAAGAGACCCAGTACTTC. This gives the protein CASSLSPGEETQYF.

The CDR3 region has the DNA TGTGCCAGCAGCCCGGGACAGGGAAAAACTAACGAGCAGTACTTC. Encoded protein: CASSPGQGKTNEQYF. The V gene is TRBV11-3, the J gene TRBJ2-7; 9 bases fit TRBD1. The CDR3 runs to 15 residues. Germline V gene sequence: CDR1 SGHNT, CDR2 YENEEA. After removal of 5 bases from V and 5 bases from J, the junction contained 10 bases not matched to a gene. The whole variable domain, filled in from reference TRBV11-3 and TRBJ2-7, reads EAGVVQSPRYKIIEKKQPVAFWCNPISGHNTLYWYLQNLGQGPELLIRYENEEAVDDSQLPKDRFSAERLKGVDSTLKIQPAELGDSAVYLCASSPGQGKTNEQYFGPGTRLTVT.

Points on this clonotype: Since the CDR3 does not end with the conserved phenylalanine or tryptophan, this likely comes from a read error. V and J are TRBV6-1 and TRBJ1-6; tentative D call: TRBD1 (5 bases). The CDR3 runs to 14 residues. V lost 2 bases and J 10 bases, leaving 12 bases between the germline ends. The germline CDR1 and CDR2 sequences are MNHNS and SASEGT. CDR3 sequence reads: CASSEQGGGSPLHL. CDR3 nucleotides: TGTGCCAGCAGTGAACAGGGAGGTGGATCACCCCTCCACCTT.

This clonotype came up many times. The CDR3 region has the DNA TGTGCCAGCAGCGTCAGGAGGAACACTGAAGCTTTCTTT. Residues: CASSVRRNTEAFF. The rearrangement uses TRBV6-1 and TRBJ1-1; D not resolved. The CDR3 has 13 amino acids. The germline gives CDR1 MNHNS, CDR2 SASEGT. Trimming took 6 bases from V and 1 from J, leaving 9 bases between them.

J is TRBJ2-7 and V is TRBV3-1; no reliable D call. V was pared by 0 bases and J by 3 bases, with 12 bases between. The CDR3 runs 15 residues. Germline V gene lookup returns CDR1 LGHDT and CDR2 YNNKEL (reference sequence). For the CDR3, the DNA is TGTGCCAGCAGCCAAGAAGGTTCCAGCGTCTACGAGCAGTACTTC. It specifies CASSQEGSSVYEQYF.

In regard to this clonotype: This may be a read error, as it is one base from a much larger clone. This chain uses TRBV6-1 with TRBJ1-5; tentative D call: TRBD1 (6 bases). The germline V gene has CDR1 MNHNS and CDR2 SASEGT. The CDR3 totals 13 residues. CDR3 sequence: CASRSQGTQLQHF. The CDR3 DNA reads TGTGCCAGCCGATCACAGGGTACTCAGCTCCAGCATTTT.